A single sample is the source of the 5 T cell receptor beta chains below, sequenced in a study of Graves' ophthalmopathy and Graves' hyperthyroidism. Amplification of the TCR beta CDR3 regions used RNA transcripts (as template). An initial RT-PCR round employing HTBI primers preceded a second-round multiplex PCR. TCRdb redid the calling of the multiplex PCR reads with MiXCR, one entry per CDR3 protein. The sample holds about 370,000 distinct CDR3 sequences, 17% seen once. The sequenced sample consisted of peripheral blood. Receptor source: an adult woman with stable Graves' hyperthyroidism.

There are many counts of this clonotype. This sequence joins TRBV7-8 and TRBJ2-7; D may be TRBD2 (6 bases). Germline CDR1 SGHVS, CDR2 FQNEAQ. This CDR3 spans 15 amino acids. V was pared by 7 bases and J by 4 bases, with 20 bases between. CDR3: CASTPGRDRTYEQYF. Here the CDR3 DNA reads TGTGCCAGCACTCCGGGGCGGGACCGCACGTACGAGCAGTACTTC.

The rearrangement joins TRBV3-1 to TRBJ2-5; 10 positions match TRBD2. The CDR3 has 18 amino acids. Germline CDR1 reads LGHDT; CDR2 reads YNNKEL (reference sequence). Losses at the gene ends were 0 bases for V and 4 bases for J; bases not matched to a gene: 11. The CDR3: CASSQEGSLAGVRETQYF. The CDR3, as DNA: TGTGCCAGCAGCCAAGAAGGGTCGCTAGCGGGAGTGAGAGAGACCCAGTACTTC.

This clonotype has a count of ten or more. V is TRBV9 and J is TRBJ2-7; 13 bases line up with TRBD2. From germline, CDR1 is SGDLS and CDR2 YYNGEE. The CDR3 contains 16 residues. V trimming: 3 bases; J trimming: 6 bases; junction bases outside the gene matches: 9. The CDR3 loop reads CASSETGLAGVSEQYF. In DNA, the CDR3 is TGTGCCAGCAGCGAAACCGGACTAGCGGGAGTATCCGAGCAGTACTTC.

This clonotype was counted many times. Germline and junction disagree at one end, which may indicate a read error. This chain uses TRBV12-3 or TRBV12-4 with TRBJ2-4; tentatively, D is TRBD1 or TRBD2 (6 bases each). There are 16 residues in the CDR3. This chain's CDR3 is CASSLGGVGAKNIKYF. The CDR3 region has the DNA TGTGCCAGCAGTTTGGGGGGAGTGGGGGCCAAAAACATTAAGTACTTC.

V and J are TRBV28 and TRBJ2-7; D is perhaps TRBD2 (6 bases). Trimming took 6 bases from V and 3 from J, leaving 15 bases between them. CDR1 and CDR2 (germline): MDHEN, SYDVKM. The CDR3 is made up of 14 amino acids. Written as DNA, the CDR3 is TGTGCCAGCAGCTGGAGGGGACTTTACTACGAGCAGTACTTC. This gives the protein CASSWRGLYYEQYF.